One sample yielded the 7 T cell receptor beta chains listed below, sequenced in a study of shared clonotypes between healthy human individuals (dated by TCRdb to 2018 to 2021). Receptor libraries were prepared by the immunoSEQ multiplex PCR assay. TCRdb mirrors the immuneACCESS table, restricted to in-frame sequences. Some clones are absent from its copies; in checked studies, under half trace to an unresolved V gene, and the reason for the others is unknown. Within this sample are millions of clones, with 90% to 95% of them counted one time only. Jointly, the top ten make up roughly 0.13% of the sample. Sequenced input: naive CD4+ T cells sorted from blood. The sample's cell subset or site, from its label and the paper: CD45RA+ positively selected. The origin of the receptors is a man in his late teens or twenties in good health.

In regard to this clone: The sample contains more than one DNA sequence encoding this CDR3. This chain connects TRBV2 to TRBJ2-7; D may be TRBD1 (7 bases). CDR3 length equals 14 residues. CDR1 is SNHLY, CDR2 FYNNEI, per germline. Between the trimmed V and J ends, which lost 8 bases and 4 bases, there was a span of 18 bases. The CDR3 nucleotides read TGTGCCAGCGGACCGGGCGGGACAGCGTACGAGCAGTACTTC. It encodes CASGPGGTAYEQYF. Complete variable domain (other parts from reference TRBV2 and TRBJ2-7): EPEVTQTPSHQVTQMGQEVILRCVPISNHLYFYWYRQILGQKVEFLVSFYNNEISEKSEIFDDQFSVERPDGSNFTLKIRSTKLEDSAMYFCASGPGGTAYEQYFGPGTRLTVT.

The CDR3 spells CAWGSSGRPKNIQYF. The CDR3, as DNA: TGTGCCTGGGGGTCTAGCGGGAGACCCAAAAACATTCAGTACTTC. This rearrangement joins TRBV30 to TRBJ2-4, with TRBD2 matching 10 bases. Germline CDR1 GTSNPN, CDR2 SVGIG (reference sequence). This CDR3 has 15 residues. V lost 5 bases, J lost 2 bases, and 6 bases stayed unmatched.

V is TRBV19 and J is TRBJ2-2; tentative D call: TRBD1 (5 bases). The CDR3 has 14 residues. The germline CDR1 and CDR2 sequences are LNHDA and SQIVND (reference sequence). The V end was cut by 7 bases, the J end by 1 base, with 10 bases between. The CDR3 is CASTTTGNTGELFF. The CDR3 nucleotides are TGTGCCAGTACCACCACAGGGAACACCGGGGAGCTGTTTTTT.

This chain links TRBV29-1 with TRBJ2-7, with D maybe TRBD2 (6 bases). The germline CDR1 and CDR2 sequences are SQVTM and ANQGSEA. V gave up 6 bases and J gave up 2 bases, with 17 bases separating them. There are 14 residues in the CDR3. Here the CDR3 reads CSVTPGLNTYEQYF. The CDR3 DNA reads TGCAGCGTCACACCGGGACTTAATACCTACGAGCAGTACTTC.

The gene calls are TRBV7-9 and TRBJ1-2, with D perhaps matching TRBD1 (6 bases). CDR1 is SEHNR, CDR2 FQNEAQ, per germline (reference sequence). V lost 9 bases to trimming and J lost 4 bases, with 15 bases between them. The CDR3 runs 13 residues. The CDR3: CASSAPGVYGYTF. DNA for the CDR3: TGTGCCAGTTCCGCCCCAGGGGTCTATGGCTACACCTTC.

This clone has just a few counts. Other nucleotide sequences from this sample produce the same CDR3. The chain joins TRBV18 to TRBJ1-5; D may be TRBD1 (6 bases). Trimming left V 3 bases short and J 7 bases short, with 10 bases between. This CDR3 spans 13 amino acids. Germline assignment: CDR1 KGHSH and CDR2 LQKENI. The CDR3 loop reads CASSPEGVQPQHF. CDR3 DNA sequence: TGTGCCAGCTCACCCGAGGGGGTGCAGCCCCAGCATTTT.

CDR3 residues: CASGRGQQYF. The CDR3, as DNA: TGTGCCTCTGGGCGGGGTCAGCAGTACTTC. This rearrangement joins TRBV30 to TRBJ2-7, with D possibly TRBD2 on 6 matching bases. Trimming left V 7 bases short and J 8 bases short, with 12 bases between. Germline CDR1 reads GTSNPN; CDR2 reads SVGIG (reference sequence). The CDR3 length is 10 residues.